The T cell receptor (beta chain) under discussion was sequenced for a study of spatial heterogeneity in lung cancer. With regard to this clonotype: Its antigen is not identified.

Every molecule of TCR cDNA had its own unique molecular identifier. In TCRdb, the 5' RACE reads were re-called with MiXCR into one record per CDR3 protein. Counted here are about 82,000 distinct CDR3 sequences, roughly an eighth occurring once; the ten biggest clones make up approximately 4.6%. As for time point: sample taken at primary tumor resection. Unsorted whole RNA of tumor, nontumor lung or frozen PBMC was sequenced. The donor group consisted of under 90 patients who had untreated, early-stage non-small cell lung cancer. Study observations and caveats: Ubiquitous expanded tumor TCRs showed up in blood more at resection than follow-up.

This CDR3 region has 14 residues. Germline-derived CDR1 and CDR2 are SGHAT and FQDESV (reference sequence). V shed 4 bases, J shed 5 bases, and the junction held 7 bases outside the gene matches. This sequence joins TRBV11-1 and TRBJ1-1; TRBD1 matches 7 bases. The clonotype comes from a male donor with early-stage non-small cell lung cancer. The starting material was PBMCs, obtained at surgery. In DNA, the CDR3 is TGTGCCAGCAGCTCCCACAGGGGAAGAACTGAAGCTTTCTTT. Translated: CASSSHRGRTEAFF.